This entry concerns a single T cell receptor (beta chain). What this receptor recognizes is not known. Base qualities are not provided; no much larger clone lies one nucleotide away. Using the deep immunoSEQ assay, multiplex PCR amplified TCR CDR3 regions from genomic DNA. Extracted genomic DNA from each cell subset was spread evenly across all wells of several immunoSEQ 96-well plates, with each plate serving as a replicate. Each replicate PCR for unsorted PBMC received approximately 300 ng genomic DNA, equal to 30,000 or so T cell genomes. Unsorted PBMC genomic DNA was sequenced across ten immunoSEQ deep assay plates. Purified libraries were measured with a Qubit 3.0 fluorometer, size-checked on a Bioanalyzer 2100, and measured again with the KAPA Library Quantification kit. Each immunoSEQ 96-well plate was sequenced on its own single-read 150-cycle Illumina NextSeq 550 flow cell. On the study's bioinformatics: Because the immunoSEQ output included only junctional sequences and no quality scores, the filtering could not be the same as the filtering used for full-length reads. To assign V/J genes and CDR3, sequences were annotated against IMGT germline references using PyIR, a Python wrapper for IgBLAST v1.9. Reads were filtered out if the reads had weak V/J assignments (E-value above 1e-6), no CDR3, stop codons, out-of-frame junctions, or ambiguous translated residues. V3J clonotypes were defined as sequences sharing an identical inferred V gene, J gene, and CDR3 amino acid sequence. The percentage overlap between two repertoires was calculated by dividing the number of shared unique clonotypes by the size of the smaller repertoire. RTK rarefaction, the Chao1 estimator, and Recon v2.1 estimates of unobserved clonotypes were used to assess repertoire richness. TCRdb took this table from immuneACCESS and kept in-frame rearrangements with V and J called. Such tables lack part of the clones; where checked against another copy, unresolved V genes explain under half of the gap, and the rest is unexplained. V, J and clone size are those of that table, while D and trimming were read from the DNA. Across this sample there are 75,000 to 100,000 clones, with less than 60% seen only once. The ten largest account for approximately 15% of the sample.

The donors were healthy, HIV-negative adults who had no recently reported acute infections or vaccinations. Every donor was a Caucasian adult residing in Nashville, Tennessee, USA. In the unsorted samples, 85 million to 100 million PBMCs were counted, and genomic DNA was extracted using the QIAamp DNA Blood Mini kit. Blood was collected by leukapheresis, and PBMCs were isolated by Ficoll-Histopaque density gradient centrifugation and then cryopreserved in liquid nitrogen vapor phase. This entry is derived from a study of shared clonotypes between healthy human individuals (TCRdb year 2020). In the study overall: A few men and two women, aged 18 to 49 years, made up the cohort. Blood TCR repertoires of four to six healthy adults were deeply sequenced to estimate repertoire size and the extent of clonotype sharing between individuals. Libraries were prepared and TCR repertoires were sequenced by different laboratories using diverse techniques, in order to increase sequencing depth and limit assay-specific biases. Between about 0.9 and 10 billion PBMCs per donor were obtained by leukapheresis.

Summary of the overall study and its limitations: Pairwise subsampling led to the expectation that sequencing depth would affect the degree of clonotype sharing among donors. The genetic and exposure-history diversity represented was limited by the small number of donors. Sampling was limited to blood, and TCR repertoires in tissue likely differ from TCR repertoires in blood.

For CDR1 and CDR2, the germline V gene lists SGHDT and YYEEEE. The cysteine opens and the phenylalanine closes a CDR3 of 14 amino acids. Left in the record is the CDR3 DNA by itself, 42 bases read in frame from the first base. Clipping removes 6 bases from V and 9 bases from J, with 12 as the unmatched junction base count. This sequence uses TRBV5-6 and TRBJ2-7; 10 bases in between match TRBD1. Specimen: PBMCs. This TCR was sampled from a woman in her thirties or forties in good health. Some clones in this sample may be carry-over from other donors' samples. CDR3 protein: CASTRSGTGVGQYF. In nucleotides, the sequence is TGTGCCAGCACCCGCTCCGGGACAGGGGTTGGGCAGTACTTC.